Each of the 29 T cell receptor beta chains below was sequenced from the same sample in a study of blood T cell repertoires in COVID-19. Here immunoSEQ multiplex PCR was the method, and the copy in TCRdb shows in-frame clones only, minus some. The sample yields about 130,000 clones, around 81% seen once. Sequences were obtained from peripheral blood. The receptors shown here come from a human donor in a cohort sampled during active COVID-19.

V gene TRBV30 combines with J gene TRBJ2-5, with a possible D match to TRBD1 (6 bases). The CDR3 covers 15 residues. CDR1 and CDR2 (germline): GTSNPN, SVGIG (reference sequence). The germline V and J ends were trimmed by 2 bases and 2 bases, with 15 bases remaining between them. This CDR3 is CAWSPMAGAQETQYF. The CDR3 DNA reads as TGTGCCTGGAGTCCCATGGCAGGGGCGCAAGAGACCCAGTACTTC.

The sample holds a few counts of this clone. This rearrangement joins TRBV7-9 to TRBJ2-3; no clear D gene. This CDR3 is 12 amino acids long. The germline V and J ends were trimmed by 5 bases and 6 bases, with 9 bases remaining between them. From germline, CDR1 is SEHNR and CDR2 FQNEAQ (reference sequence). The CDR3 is CASSPQADTQYF. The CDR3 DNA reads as TGTGCCAGCAGCCCTCAGGCCGATACGCAGTATTTT.

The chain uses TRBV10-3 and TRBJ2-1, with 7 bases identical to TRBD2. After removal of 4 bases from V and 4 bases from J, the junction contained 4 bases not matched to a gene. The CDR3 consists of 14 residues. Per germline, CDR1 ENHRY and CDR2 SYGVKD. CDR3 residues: CAISVLAEYNEQFF. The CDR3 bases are TGTGCCATCAGTGTCCTAGCGGAGTACAATGAGCAGTTCTTC.

CDR3 bases: TGTGCCAGCAGCTTCCGCGGGGACTGGACCTACGAGCAGTACTTC. Amino acids: CASSFRGDWTYEQYF. The V call is TRBV11-2, the J call TRBJ2-7, with a weak D call TRBD2 (6 bases). The CDR3 consists of 15 residues. Trimming removed 3 bases at V and 2 bases at J, with 14 bases between. From germline, CDR1 is SGHAT and CDR2 FQNNGV.

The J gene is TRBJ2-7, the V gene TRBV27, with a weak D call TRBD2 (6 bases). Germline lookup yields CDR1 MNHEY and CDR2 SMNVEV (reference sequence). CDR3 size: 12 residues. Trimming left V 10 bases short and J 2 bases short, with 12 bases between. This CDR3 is CATTGGAYEQYF. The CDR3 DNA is TGTGCCACAACGGGCGGGGCCTACGAGCAGTACTTC.

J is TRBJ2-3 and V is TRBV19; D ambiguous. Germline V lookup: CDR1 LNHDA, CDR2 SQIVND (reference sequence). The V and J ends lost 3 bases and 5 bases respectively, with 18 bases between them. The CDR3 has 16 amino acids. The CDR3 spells CASSIRQRGGRDTQYF. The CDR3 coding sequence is TGTGCCAGTAGTATTCGTCAGCGAGGTGGTAGAGATACGCAGTATTTT.

The DNA of the CDR3 is TGTGCCAGCAGCCAAGACGGCAAGGGACTAGCGAATCGGGGGACCCAGTACTTC. Encoded protein: CASSQDGKGLANRGTQYF. The rearrangement joins TRBV3-1 (or the pseudogene TRBV3-2) to TRBJ2-5; 10 bases line up with TRBD2. Trimming took 0 bases from V and 7 from J; bases not matched to a gene: 14. This CDR3 spans 18 amino acids. Germline CDR1 reads LGHDT; CDR2 reads YNNKEL (reference sequence).

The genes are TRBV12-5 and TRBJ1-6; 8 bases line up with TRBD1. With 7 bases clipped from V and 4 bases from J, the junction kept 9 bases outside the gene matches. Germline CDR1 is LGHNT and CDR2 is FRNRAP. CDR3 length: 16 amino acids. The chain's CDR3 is CASAFGTGEYNSPLHF. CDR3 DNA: TGTGCTAGTGCCTTTGGGACAGGAGAGTATAATTCACCCCTCCACTTT.

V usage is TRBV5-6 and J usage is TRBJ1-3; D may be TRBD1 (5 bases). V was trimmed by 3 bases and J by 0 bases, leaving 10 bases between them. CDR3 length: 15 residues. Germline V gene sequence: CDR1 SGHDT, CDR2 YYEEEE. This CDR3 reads CASSSGPVSGNTIYF. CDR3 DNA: TGTGCCAGCAGCTCAGGGCCAGTCTCTGGAAACACCATATATTTT.

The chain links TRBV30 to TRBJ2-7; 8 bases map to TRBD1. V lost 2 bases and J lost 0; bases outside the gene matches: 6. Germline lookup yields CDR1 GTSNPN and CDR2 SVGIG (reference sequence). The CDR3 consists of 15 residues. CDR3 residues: CAWSPGGGSSYEQYF. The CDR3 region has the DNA TGTGCCTGGAGTCCAGGGGGCGGTAGCTCCTACGAGCAGTACTTC.

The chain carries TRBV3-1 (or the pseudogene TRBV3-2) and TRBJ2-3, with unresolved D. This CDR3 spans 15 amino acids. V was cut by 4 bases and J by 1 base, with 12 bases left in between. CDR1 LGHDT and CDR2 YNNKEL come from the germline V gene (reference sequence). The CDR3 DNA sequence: TGTGCCAGCAGCCCCCCCGGCGGTGGCACAGATACGCAGTATTTT. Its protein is CASSPPGGGTDTQYF.

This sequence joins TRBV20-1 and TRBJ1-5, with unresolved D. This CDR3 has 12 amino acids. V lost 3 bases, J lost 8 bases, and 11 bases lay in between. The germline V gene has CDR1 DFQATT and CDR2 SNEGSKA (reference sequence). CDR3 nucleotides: TGCAGTGCTAGTGATTTAGTTGAGCCCCAGCATTTT. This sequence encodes CSASDLVEPQHF.

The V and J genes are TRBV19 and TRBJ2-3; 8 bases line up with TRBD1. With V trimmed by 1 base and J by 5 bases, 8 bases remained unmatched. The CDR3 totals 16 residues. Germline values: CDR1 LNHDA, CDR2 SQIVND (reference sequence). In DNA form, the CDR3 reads TGTGCCAGTAGTATAGGATCAGGGGGCGGAAGAGATACGCAGTATTTT. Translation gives CASSIGSGGGRDTQYF.

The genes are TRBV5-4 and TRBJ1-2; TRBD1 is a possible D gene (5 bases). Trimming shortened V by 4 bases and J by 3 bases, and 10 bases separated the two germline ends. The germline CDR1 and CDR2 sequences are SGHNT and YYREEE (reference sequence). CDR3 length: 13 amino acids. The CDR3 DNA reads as TGTGCCAGCAGCGCCGACAGACACTATGGCTACACCTTC. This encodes CASSADRHYGYTF.

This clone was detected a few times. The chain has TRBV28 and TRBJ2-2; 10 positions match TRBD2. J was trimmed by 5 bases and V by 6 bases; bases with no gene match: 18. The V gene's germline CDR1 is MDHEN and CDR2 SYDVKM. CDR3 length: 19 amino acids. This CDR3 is CASSHQAGVAGGLTGELFF. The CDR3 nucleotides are TGTGCCAGCAGCCATCAGGCAGGAGTAGCGGGGGGCCTGACCGGGGAGCTGTTTTTT. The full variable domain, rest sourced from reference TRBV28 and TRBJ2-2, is DVKVTQSSRYLVKRTGEKVFLECVQDMDHENMFWYRQDPGLGLRLIYFSYDVKMKEKGDIPEGYSVSREKKERFSLILESASTNQTSMYLCASSHQAGVAGGLTGELFFGEGSRLTVL.

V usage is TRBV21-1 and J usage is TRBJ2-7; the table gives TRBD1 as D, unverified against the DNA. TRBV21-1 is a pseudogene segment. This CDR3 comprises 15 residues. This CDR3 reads CASSVRRQGSYEQYF. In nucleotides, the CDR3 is TGTGCCAGCAGTGTTCGTCGACAGGGGTCCTACGAGCAGTACTTC.

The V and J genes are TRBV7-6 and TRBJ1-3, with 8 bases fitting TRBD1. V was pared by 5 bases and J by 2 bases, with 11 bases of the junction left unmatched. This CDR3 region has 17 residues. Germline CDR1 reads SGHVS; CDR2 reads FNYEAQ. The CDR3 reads CASSLTQGAGAGNTIYF. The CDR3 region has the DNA TGTGCCAGCAGCCTCACTCAGGGGGCGGGAGCTGGAAACACCATATATTTT.

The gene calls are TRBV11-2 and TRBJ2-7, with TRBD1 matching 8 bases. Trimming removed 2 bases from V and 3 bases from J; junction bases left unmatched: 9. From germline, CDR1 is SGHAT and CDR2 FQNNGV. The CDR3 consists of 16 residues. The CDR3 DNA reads TGTGCCAGCAGCTTACCCAAAGGAGGACAGGGCTACGAGCAGTACTTC. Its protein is CASSLPKGGQGYEQYF. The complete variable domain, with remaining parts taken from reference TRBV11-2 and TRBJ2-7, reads EAGVAQSPRYKIIEKRQSVAFWCNPISGHATLYWYQQILGQGPKLLIQFQNNGVVDDSQLPKDRFSAERLKGVDSTLKIQPAKLEDSAVYLCASSLPKGGQGYEQYFGPGTRLTVT.

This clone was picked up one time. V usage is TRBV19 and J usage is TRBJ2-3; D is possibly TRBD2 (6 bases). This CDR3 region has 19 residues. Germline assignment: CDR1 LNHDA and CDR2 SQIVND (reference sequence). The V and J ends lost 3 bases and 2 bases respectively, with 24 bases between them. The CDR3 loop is CASSIAGSQGLLFTDTQYF. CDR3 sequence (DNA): TGTGCCAGTAGTATTGCGGGGTCACAAGGTCTTTTGTTCACAGATACGCAGTATTTT.

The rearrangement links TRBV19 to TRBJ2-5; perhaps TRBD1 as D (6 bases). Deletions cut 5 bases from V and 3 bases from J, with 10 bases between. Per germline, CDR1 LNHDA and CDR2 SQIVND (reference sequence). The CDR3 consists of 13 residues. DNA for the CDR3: TGTGCCAGTAGTTTCCAGGGGAAAGAGACCCAGTACTTC. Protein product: CASSFQGKETQYF.

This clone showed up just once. Written as DNA, the CDR3 is TGTGCCAGCAGTCCGGGGTTGGGAGGGAGCAATCAGCCCCAGCATTTT. Translating gives CASSPGLGGSNQPQHF. V gene TRBV9 combines with J gene TRBJ1-5; no clear D. V lost 5 bases to trimming and J lost 1 base, with 16 bases between them. The CDR3 consists of 16 residues. The germline CDR1 and CDR2 sequences are SGDLS and YYNGEE. The entire variable domain, with the rest obtained from reference TRBV9 and TRBJ1-5, is as follows: DSGVTQTPKHLITATGQRVTLRCSPRSGDLSVYWYQQSLDQGLQFLIQYYNGEERAKGNILERFSAQQFPDLHSELNLSSLELGDSALYFCASSPGLGGSNQPQHFGDGTRLSIL.

CDR3 amino acids: CASSRRQAAYEQYF. The CDR3 nucleotides are TGTGCCAGCAGCCGACGACAGGCAGCCTACGAGCAGTACTTC. The chain uses TRBV3-1 (or the pseudogene TRBV3-2) and TRBJ2-7; D might be TRBD1 (6 bases). Germline CDR1 is LGHDT and CDR2 is YNNKEL (reference sequence). Trimming removed 4 bases from V and 2 bases from J, with 12 bases in between. This CDR3 contains 14 residues.

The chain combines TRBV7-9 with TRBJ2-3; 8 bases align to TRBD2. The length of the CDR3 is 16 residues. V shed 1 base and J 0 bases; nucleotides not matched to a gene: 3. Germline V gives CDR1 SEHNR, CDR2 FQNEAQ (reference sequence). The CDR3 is CASSLVRGVSTDTQYF. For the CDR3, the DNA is TGTGCCAGCAGCTTAGTGCGGGGGGTGAGCACAGATACGCAGTATTTT.

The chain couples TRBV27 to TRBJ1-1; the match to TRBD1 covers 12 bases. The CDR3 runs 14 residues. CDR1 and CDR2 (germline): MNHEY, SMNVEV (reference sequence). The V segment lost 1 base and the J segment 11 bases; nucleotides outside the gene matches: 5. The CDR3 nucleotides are TGTGCCAGCAGTTTATACGGGGACAGGGGGCACGCTTTCTTT. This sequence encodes CASSLYGDRGHAFF.

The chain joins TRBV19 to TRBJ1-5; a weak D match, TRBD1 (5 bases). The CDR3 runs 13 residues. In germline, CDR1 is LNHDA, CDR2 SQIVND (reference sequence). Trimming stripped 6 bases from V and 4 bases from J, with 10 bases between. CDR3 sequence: CASSTQGNQPQHF. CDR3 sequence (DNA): TGTGCCAGTAGCACTCAGGGTAATCAGCCCCAGCATTTT.

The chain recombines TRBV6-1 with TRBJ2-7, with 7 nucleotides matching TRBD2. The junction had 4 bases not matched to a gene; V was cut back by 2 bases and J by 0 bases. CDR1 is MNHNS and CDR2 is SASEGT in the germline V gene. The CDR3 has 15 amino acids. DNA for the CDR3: TGTGCCAGCAGTGAAAGAGGACTAGGCTCCTACGAGCAGTACTTC. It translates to CASSERGLGSYEQYF.

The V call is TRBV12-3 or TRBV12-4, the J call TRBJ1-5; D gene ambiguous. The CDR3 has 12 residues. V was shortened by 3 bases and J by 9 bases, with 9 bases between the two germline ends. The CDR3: CASSFIGGPQHF. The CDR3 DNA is TGTGCCAGCAGTTTTATCGGCGGGCCCCAGCATTTT.

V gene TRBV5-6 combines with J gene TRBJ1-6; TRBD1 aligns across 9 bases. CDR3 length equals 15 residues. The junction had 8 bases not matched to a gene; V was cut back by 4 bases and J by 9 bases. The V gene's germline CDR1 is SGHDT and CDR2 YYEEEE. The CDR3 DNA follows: TGTGCCAGCAGCCTCACACAGGGGGCAGGTTCACCCCTCCACTTT. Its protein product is CASSLTQGAGSPLHF.

DNA of the CDR3: TGTGCCAGCAGCTCCACAGGGCTAGGGACTGAAGCTTTCTTT. Amino acid sequence: CASSSTGLGTEAFF. The chain links TRBV7-8 to TRBJ1-1; tentative D call: TRBD1 (6 bases). The V gene's germline CDR1 is SGHVS and CDR2 FQNEAQ. The CDR3 sequence is 14 residues long. The germline V and J ends were trimmed by 4 bases and 5 bases, with 14 bases remaining between them.